This T cell receptor (beta chain) was sequenced for a study of neoadjuvant anti-PD-1 for oral cavity cancer. General study results and limits: PBMC Gini-index clonality exceeded responders' in non-responders post-nivolumab.

The CDR3 extends over 15 amino acids. After removal of 4 bases from V and 6 bases from J, the junction contained 11 bases not matched to a gene. Germline CDR1 reads MNHEY; CDR2 reads SVGAGI. The data were produced by immunoSEQ multiplex PCR, yet TCRdb's version contains in-frame clones alone and is incomplete. The data hold 6,900 or so clones, with around 75% observed a single time. This clone was picked up one time. The antigen is undetermined. Stage II-IVA oral cavity squamous cell carcinoma was new and untreated by systemic or radiation therapy. The chain combines TRBV6-5 with TRBJ2-7, with 8 bases lining up with TRBD1. The clonotype comes from a person aged 35-80 years with oral cavity squamous cell carcinoma. The specimen comprised PBMCs, sampled before nivolumab (anti-PD-1) treatment. In DNA form, the CDR3 reads TGTGCCAGCAGTTCTAGGACAGGGCCCTCCGCCGAGCAGTACTTC. It encodes CASSSRTGPSAEQYF.